This T cell receptor (beta chain) was sequenced during a study of T cells in tuberculosis. Background on the study: CD1B tetramers identified T cells specific for mycobacterial lipid GMM.

The sample holds one count of this clone. Sorting used thawed, overnight-rested PBMC stained with anti-CD3, a viability dye and GMM-loaded CD1B tetramer. C32 glucose monomycolate from Rhodococcus equi was loaded onto the CD1B tetramers. Some 95,000 tetramer-negative cells were sorted from each donor. Only in-frame clones appear in the TCRdb table, and some are missing; sequencing was by immunoSEQ multiplex PCR. The sample holds approximately 59,000 clones; around 81% are singletons and the top ten take around 13%. Trimming at V came to 2 bases and at J to 5 bases, leaving 7 bases not matched to a gene. This CDR3 spans 16 amino acids. The V gene's germline CDR1 is KGHSH and CDR2 LQKENI.

Specimen: CD1b-GMM tetramer-negative cells sorted from PBMCs. This sequence joins TRBV18 and TRBJ2-2; 8 nucleotides match TRBD1. This TCR came from an adult woman with latent tuberculosis. Written as DNA, the CDR3 is TGTGCCAGCTCACCAGGACAGGGCGGTGGAACCGGGGAGCTGTTTTTT. Amino acid sequence: CASSPGQGGGTGELFF.